The present entry profiles one T cell receptor (beta chain) with its context. Its specificity is unknown. The data were taken from a study of cytomegalovirus exposure and HLA in healthy donors. Notes on the study in general: The authors listed some 150 TCR beta chains as cytomegalovirus-associated.

TCRdb's table, derived via immunoSEQ multiplex PCR, lists solely in-frame clones and lacks some. The sample has 220,000 or so clones, 87% seen once; the top ten hold 1.5% to 2%. Germline V lookup: CDR1 MNHEY, CDR2 SMNVEV (reference sequence). V trimming: 6 bases; J trimming: 5 bases; junction bases outside the gene matches: 5. CDR3 length equals 15 residues. The V call is TRBV27, the J call TRBJ2-2, with 11 positions matching TRBD2. The sample taken for sequencing was PBMCs. The clonotype originates from a woman aged 18 to 35 in good health and CMV-seropositive. The CDR3 here is CASRPSGRRTGELFF. In DNA, the CDR3 is TGTGCCAGCAGACCTAGCGGGAGGAGGACCGGGGAGCTGTTTTTT.